The following is a TCR beta chain sequence with its context. The target antigen is unknown. Each CDR3 protein gets one entry after TCRdb re-called the reads with MiXCR. The repertoire consists of around 630,000 distinct CDR3 sequences, with 20% to 25% occurring once and the leading ten covering approximately 8%. The data were taken from a study of T cell repertoires in cytomegalovirus infection. Across the whole study: In public TCR beta signatures, there were indications of both CMV infection and matching HLA type. Study conclusions and caveats: HLA-C-restricted CMV-specific TCR beta clonotypes prevailed in the ex vivo response.

The CDR3 has 13 amino acids. Germline values: CDR1 SEHNR, CDR2 FQNEAQ (reference sequence). Deletions cut 5 bases from V and 3 bases from J, with 8 bases between. The rearrangement uses TRBV7-9 and TRBJ1-3; D call uncertain. The sample consisted of CD8+ T cells from PBMCs. This clonotype originated in a human donor in good health (CMV status not recorded). Some clones in this sample may be carry-over from other donors' samples. CDR3 residues: CASSPQNGNTIYF. The CDR3 nucleotides read TGTGCCAGCAGCCCGCAAAATGGAAACACCATATATTTT.